The 10 T cell receptor beta chains presented below share a single source sample, sequenced in a study of lymphopenia after photon versus proton radiotherapy. The table came from immunoSEQ multiplex PCR; TCRdb's copy has only in-frame clones and leaves some out. The sample lists tens of thousands of clones, approximately 84% occurring once. This specimen consisted of peripheral blood, obtained from a patient treated with proton-based radiotherapy. The receptors here all came from a man aged 55 to 70 with pancreatic cancer.

This rearrangement joins TRBV7-9 to TRBJ2-2; maybe TRBD2 (6 bases). The CDR3 has 15 amino acids. Trimming took 5 bases from V and 7 from J, leaving 17 bases between them. CDR1 and CDR2 from the germline V gene are SEHNR and FQNEAQ (reference sequence). This chain's CDR3 is CASSPGTGVGGELFF. CDR3 nucleotide sequence: TGTGCCAGCAGCCCAGGGACTGGAGTCGGCGGGGAGCTGTTTTTT.

The chain has TRBV5-8 and TRBJ1-2; 8 bases line up with TRBD1. V lost 5 bases, J lost 6 bases, and 6 bases stayed unmatched. This CDR3 has 13 residues. The germline V gene has CDR1 SGHTS and CDR2 YDEGEE. The CDR3 region is CASSDLTGDGYTF. CDR3 coding DNA: TGTGCCAGCAGTGATCTGACAGGGGATGGCTACACCTTC.

This sequence joins TRBV11-2 and TRBJ2-7; D remains unclear. Germline values: CDR1 SGHAT, CDR2 FQNNGV. The CDR3 is 12 amino acids. Trimming took off 1 base at V and 6 bases at J, with 7 bases between the two ends. CDR3: CASSLAGPEQYF. The CDR3, as DNA: TGTGCCAGCAGCTTAGCGGGTCCCGAGCAGTACTTC.

This chain joins TRBV5-1 and TRBJ1-1, with D perhaps TRBD1 (5 bases). This CDR3 contains 13 residues. V lost 0 bases, J lost 7 bases, and 10 bases lay in between. Germline CDR1 is SGHRS and CDR2 is YFSETQ. In DNA, the CDR3 is TGCGCCAGCAGCTTGGGGACACCCAGTGAAGCTTTCTTT. As protein: CASSLGTPSEAFF.

The rearrangement uses TRBV2 and TRBJ2-1, with D possibly being TRBD1 or TRBD2 (6 bases each). This CDR3 contains 12 residues. The V end was cut by 1 base, the J end by 10 bases, with 8 bases between. CDR1 and CDR2 from the germline V gene are SNHLY and FYNNEI. CDR3 residues: CASSEGRGEQFF. In DNA form, the CDR3 reads TGTGCCAGCAGTGAAGGGAGGGGGGAGCAGTTCTTC.

The chain employs TRBV5-8 and TRBJ1-3, with 10 positions matching TRBD1. The CDR3 extends over 17 amino acids. V dropped 5 bases and J dropped 1; count of bases not matched to a gene: 9. The germline V gene has CDR1 SGHTS and CDR2 YDEGEE. The CDR3 reads CASRRQGAILSGNTIYF. In DNA, the CDR3 is TGTGCCAGCAGGCGACAGGGGGCAATCCTATCTGGAAACACCATATATTTT.

This sequence joins TRBV27 and TRBJ1-3, with D unresolved. CDR3 length: 13 amino acids. With 6 bases removed from V and 4 bases from J, the gap between germline ends came to 10 bases. Germline-derived CDR1 and CDR2 are MNHEY and SMNVEV (reference sequence). The CDR3 loop reads CASRQQPGNTIYF. The CDR3 coding sequence is TGTGCCAGCAGACAACAACCGGGAAACACCATATATTTT.

The chain joins TRBV27 to TRBJ1-5; 8 nucleotides align to TRBD1. V lost 5 bases and J lost 4; bases outside the gene matches: 10. The CDR3 length is 16 residues. Germline V gene lookup returns CDR1 MNHEY and CDR2 SMNVEV (reference sequence). The CDR3 is CASSITLTGENQPQHF. The CDR3 DNA is TGTGCCAGCAGTATCACCCTGACAGGGGAGAATCAGCCCCAGCATTTT.

The CDR3, as DNA: TGTGCCAGCAGCCTCCAACCCCGGAGCCTAGCGGCGGGGGAGACCCAGTACTTC. Translating it yields CASSLQPRSLAAGETQYF. The V and J genes are TRBV7-2 and TRBJ2-5, with 7 positions matching TRBD2. In germline, CDR1 is SGHTA, CDR2 FQGNSA. This CDR3 comprises 18 residues. V gave up 5 bases and J gave up 5 bases; unmatched junction bases: 20.

V usage is TRBV14 and J usage is TRBJ2-7; D call uncertain. CDR3 length: 12 residues. Germline-derived CDR1 and CDR2 are SGHDN and FVKESK. V lost 4 bases to trimming and J lost 6 bases, with 10 bases between them. CDR3 in DNA: TGTGCCAGCAGCCGACGACCCCTCGAGCAGTACTTC. Its protein is CASSRRPLEQYF.